This T cell receptor (beta chain) was obtained from a study of T cell changes during pregnancy in multiple sclerosis. The method was immunoSEQ multiplex PCR; TCRdb's version includes in-frame clones alone and lacks a portion of them. Of just under 65,000 clones in the sample, about 93% are singletons; the top ten hold about 3%. Germline V gene sequence: CDR1 SGHNT, CDR2 YENEEA. The CDR3 totals 15 residues. Between the trimmed V and J ends, which lost 0 bases and 5 bases, there was a span of 13 bases. The sequencing used CD8+ T cells from peripheral blood mononuclear cells, collected in the second trimester of pregnancy. The chain is built from TRBV11-3 and TRBJ1-1, with D possibly TRBD1 on 5 matching bases. The sequence derives from a female donor with multiple sclerosis, enrolled in a pregnancy study. Written as DNA, the CDR3 is TGTGCCAGCAGCTTAGATTCGCAGGGAGGGACTGAAGCTTTCTTT. Its protein product is CASSLDSQGGTEAFF.